This TCR beta chain came from a study of response to subunit inactivated influenza vaccine. Overall study findings and caveats: Seasonal influenza vaccination, on each occasion, was suggested by the authors to recruit few new T cells.

This clonotype has more than one count but fewer than ten. Antigen: not known. Germline-derived CDR1 and CDR2 are LGHNA and YSLEER. V was pared by 4 bases and J by 3 bases, with 7 bases between. This CDR3 spans 13 amino acids. Using its own MiXCR run on the RT-PCR reads, TCRdb lists one record per CDR3 protein. The sample carries roughly 780,000 distinct CDR3 sequences, roughly 18% recorded once. V usage is TRBV4-3 and J usage is TRBJ1-3; D gene uncertain. The sample was PBMCs from blood, taken around 5 days after vaccination. The sequence was collected from a man in his fifties who received an inactivated influenza vaccine. The CDR3 region has the DNA TGCGCCAGCAGCCTAGAACTTGGAAACACCATATATTTT. It is translated as CASSLELGNTIYF.